This T cell receptor beta chain was identified during a study of T-cell memory formation after mild COVID-19. Study outcomes and limitations: Several responding clones turned up in pre-infection memory, indicating that cross-reactive memory may have taken part. CD4+ contracting clones lay mainly in CM and EM, CD8+ ones in EMRA. While clones contracting from day 15 to 85 were balanced between CD4 and CD8, later expanders leaned CD4+.

TCRdb re-analysed the 5' RACE reads in MiXCR, keeping a single row per CDR3 protein. The table records about 400,000 distinct CDR3 sequences, about a quarter of them present only once. A note on this clonotype: No antigen is known for it.

This TCR was sampled from an adult woman who had mild COVID-19 (a few samples of this study predate the infection). Cell type and time point are not known. Material for sequencing was PBMCs or a T cell subset sorted from them (not recorded which).

Here the CDR3 reads CATLGGNNSPLHF. CDR3 nucleotide sequence: TGTGCCACCCTGGGGGGTAATAATTCACCCCTCCACTTT. The rearrangement uses TRBV10-3 and TRBJ1-6, with D possibly matching TRBD1 (5 bases). CDR1 is ENHRY and CDR2 is SYGVKD in the germline V gene. Trimming pared 10 bases from V and 5 bases from J, leaving 12 bases between. This CDR3 has 13 amino acids.